The present T cell receptor beta chain was sequenced within a study of post-analysis software for immune sequencing data. The overall study: Relapsing-remitting, secondary progressive and progressive-relapsing courses of multiple sclerosis were included. Overall study results and limits: Controls had significantly higher normalized Chao1 diversity than multiple sclerosis patients. Compared with controls, patients had more of about 5 TRBV segments, including TRBV5-6, TRBV5-1 and TRBV20-1.

Tagging with unique molecular identifiers was a feature of the TCR beta cDNA libraries. From around 1 to 10 million T cells, 400,000 to 600,000 cDNA molecules were obtained. TCRdb used MiXCR to reprocess the PCR reads, holding one entry per CDR3 protein. The table lists approximately 630,000 distinct CDR3 sequences, 55% to 60% of them singletons. Between the trimmed V and J ends, which lost 3 bases and 6 bases, there was a span of 8 bases. Germline V lookup: CDR1 SGHDT, CDR2 YYEEEE. CDR3 length equals 12 residues. In this sample, this clonotype turned up a few times. Its antigen is not identified. The sample was blood. The receptor was isolated from a girl aged 2 to 9 with multiple sclerosis. The V and J genes are TRBV5-6 and TRBJ2-3; D call uncertain. CDR3 DNA: TGTGCCAGCAGCTCGCTGTCGGATACGCAGTATTTT. Protein sequence: CASSSLSDTQYF.